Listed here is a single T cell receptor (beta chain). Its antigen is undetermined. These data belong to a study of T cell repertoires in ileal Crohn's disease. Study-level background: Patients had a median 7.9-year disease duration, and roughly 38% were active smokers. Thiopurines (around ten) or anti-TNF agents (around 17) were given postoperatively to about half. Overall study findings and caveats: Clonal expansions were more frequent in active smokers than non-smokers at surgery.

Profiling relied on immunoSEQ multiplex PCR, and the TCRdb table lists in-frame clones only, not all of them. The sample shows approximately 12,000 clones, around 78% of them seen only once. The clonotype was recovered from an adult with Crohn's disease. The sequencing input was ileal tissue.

The CDR3 DNA sequence: TGTGCCAGCAGTTCAGACAGGGGGGTTTCTGGCTACACCTTC. Encoded protein: CASSSDRGVSGYTF. V usage is TRBV28 and J usage is TRBJ1-2; the match to TRBD1 covers 9 bases. CDR1 MDHEN and CDR2 SYDVKM come from the germline V gene. The CDR3 spans 14 residues. The J segment lost 7 bases and the V segment lost 4 bases, leaving 7 bases of the junction unmatched.